Below, 25 T cell receptor beta chains from the same sample are listed, as sequenced in a study of cytomegalovirus exposure and HLA in healthy donors. Primers for the PCR totalled 60 Vbeta and 13 Jbeta. Repertoires were generated with immunoSEQ multiplex PCR, while TCRdb's copy carries only in-frame clones and drops some. The sample contains 200,000 to 250,000 clones, 70% to 85% of which appear only once. Material for sequencing was PBMCs. The receptors come from a male donor in good health and CMV-seronegative.

The chain joins TRBV5-1 to TRBJ2-1; TRBD1 might be the D (5 bases). Germline values: CDR1 SGHRS, CDR2 YFSETQ. CDR3 length: 14 amino acids. V shed 0 bases and J shed 13 bases, with 17 bases lying between them. The CDR3 DNA sequence: TGCGCCAGCAGCTTGGAGGACGCAGGGTCCGAACAGTTCTTC. This gives the protein CASSLEDAGSEQFF.

The chain carries TRBV5-1 and TRBJ2-2; D is undetermined. The CDR3 is 13 amino acids. The V end was cut by 4 bases, the J end by 6 bases, with 10 bases between. Per germline, CDR1 SGHRS and CDR2 YFSETQ. In DNA, the CDR3 is TGCGCCAGCAGCCCCCCCCTACCCGGGGAGCTGTTTTTT. Its translation is CASSPPLPGELFF.

The chain combines TRBV19 with TRBJ2-7; no firm D call. From germline, CDR1 is LNHDA and CDR2 SQIVND (reference sequence). Trimming cost V 3 bases and J 1 base, with 10 bases left between them. The CDR3 is made up of 14 amino acids. The CDR3 DNA sequence: TGTGCCAGTAGTATGAACAGAAGGTCCTACGAGCAGTACTTC. This sequence encodes CASSMNRRSYEQYF.

The rearrangement links TRBV11-2 to TRBJ2-5, with D hard to call. Germline loops: CDR1 SGHAT, CDR2 FQNNGV. This CDR3 region has 12 residues. V was clipped by 1 base and J by 5 bases, with 5 bases between them. The CDR3 reads CASSLVRETQYF. The CDR3 DNA reads as TGTGCCAGCAGCTTAGTTCGGGAGACCCAGTACTTC.

The CDR3: CASRAGSTDTQYF. The DNA of the CDR3 is TGCGCCAGCAGAGCGGGATCTACAGATACGCAGTATTTT. The V gene is TRBV5-1, the J gene TRBJ2-3, with 7 bases matching TRBD2. CDR3 length: 13 amino acids. The V gene's germline CDR1 is SGHRS and CDR2 YFSETQ. Unmatched junction bases numbered 3, after V lost 5 bases and J lost 3 bases.

This clone was found a few times. This chain connects TRBV2 to TRBJ1-5; D possibly corresponds to TRBD1 (5 bases). The CDR3 length is 15 residues. From germline, CDR1 is SNHLY and CDR2 FYNNEI. V was clipped by 2 bases and J by 3 bases, with 11 bases between them. For the CDR3, the DNA is TGTGCCAGCAGTGAACAGGGCCAGGCCAATCAGCCCCAGCATTTT. Its protein product is CASSEQGQANQPQHF.

This chain connects TRBV27 to TRBJ2-2; 7 nucleotides line up with TRBD1. J was trimmed by 9 bases and V by 2 bases; bases with no gene match: 3. This CDR3 comprises 13 residues. Germline-derived CDR1 and CDR2 are MNHEY and SMNVEV (reference sequence). CDR3 residues: CASSLGTVRELFF. The CDR3 DNA reads TGTGCCAGCAGTTTAGGGACAGTTCGGGAGCTGTTTTTT.

The chain couples TRBV5-1 to TRBJ2-1; weak D call: TRBD1 (6 bases). This CDR3 spans 15 amino acids. The germline V and J ends were trimmed by 2 bases and 9 bases, with 18 bases remaining between them. Germline-derived CDR1 and CDR2 are SGHRS and YFSETQ. The CDR3 reads CASSFTSGASGEQFF. CDR3 in DNA: TGCGCCAGCAGCTTTACCTCAGGGGCCTCGGGTGAGCAGTTCTTC.

This CDR3 is CASSLSGKVSNTEAFF. The CDR3 DNA reads as TGTGCCAGCAGCTTGTCAGGGAAGGTGTCGAACACTGAAGCTTTCTTT. This chain links TRBV5-4 with TRBJ1-1; possible D gene TRBD1, 5 bases. Germline lookup yields CDR1 SGHNT and CDR2 YYREEE (reference sequence). V was shortened by 1 base and J by 1 base, with 14 bases between the two germline ends. There are 16 residues in the CDR3. Full variable domain (outside the CDR3, taken from reference TRBV5-4 and TRBJ1-1): ETGVTQSPTHLIKTRGQQVTLRCSSQSGHNTVSWYQQALGQGPQFIFQYYREEENGRGNFPPRFSGLQFPNYSSELNVNALELDDSALYLCASSLSGKVSNTEAFFGQGTRLTVV.

The rearrangement links TRBV19 to TRBJ1-2, with D maybe TRBD1 (5 bases). The CDR3 is 14 residues long. Germline V lookup: CDR1 LNHDA, CDR2 SQIVND (reference sequence). With 2 bases removed from V and 5 bases from J, the gap between germline ends came to 12 bases. CDR3 residues: CASSISPGTYGYTF. CDR3 nucleotides: TGTGCCAGTAGTATATCTCCAGGGACTTATGGCTACACCTTC.

The V call is TRBV19, the J call TRBJ1-2; D perhaps matches TRBD1 (6 bases). The germline V gene encodes CDR1 LNHDA and CDR2 SQIVND (reference sequence). The V end was cut by 7 bases, the J end by 2 bases, with 20 bases between. The CDR3 extends over 16 amino acids. CDR3: CASTHKGEGFNYGYTF. The DNA for the CDR3 is TGTGCCAGTACCCATAAGGGGGAGGGTTTCAACTATGGCTACACCTTC. Drawing the rest from reference TRBV19 and TRBJ1-2, the complete variable domain is DGGITQSPKYLFRKEGQNVTLSCEQNLNHDAMYWYRQDPGQGLRLIYYSQIVNDFQKGDIAEGYSVSREKKESFPLTVTSAQKNPTAFYLCASTHKGEGFNYGYTFGSGTRLTVV.

The chain links TRBV27 to TRBJ1-2; D remains unclear. Germline V lookup: CDR1 MNHEY, CDR2 SMNVEV (reference sequence). V shed 3 bases and J shed 8 bases, with 10 bases lying between them. The CDR3 is 12 residues long. CDR3 amino acids: CASSFRGGGYTF. The CDR3 DNA is TGTGCCAGCAGTTTTCGGGGTGGCGGCTACACCTTC.

The gene calls are TRBV29-1 and TRBJ2-7; D is perhaps TRBD1 (7 bases). CDR1 SQVTM and CDR2 ANQGSEA come from the germline V gene. The CDR3 sequence is 13 residues long. The V gene lost 4 bases and the J gene lost 2 bases, with 12 bases spanning the gap. CDR3 amino acids: CSVVAGQTYEQYF. In nucleotides, the CDR3 is TGCAGCGTTGTGGCGGGACAGACCTACGAGCAGTACTTC.

The chain joins TRBV27 to TRBJ2-5; D may be TRBD2 (5 bases). Germline V gene sequence: CDR1 MNHEY, CDR2 SMNVEV (reference sequence). V lost 1 base and J lost 7, with 13 bases in between. The CDR3 contains 14 residues. This chain's CDR3 is CASSLFRARGTQYF. CDR3 bases: TGTGCCAGCAGTTTATTTAGGGCCCGGGGGACCCAGTACTTC.

The chain is built from TRBV6-4 and TRBJ1-6, with 7 bases matching TRBD1. This CDR3 is 16 amino acids long. CDR1 is MRHNA, CDR2 SNTAGT, per germline. Unmatched junction bases numbered 9, after V lost 3 bases and J lost 7 bases. The DNA for the CDR3 is TGTGCCAGCAGTGAAAGCTGGAGACAGGGCAATTCACCCCTCCACTTT. This gives the protein CASSESWRQGNSPLHF.

V and J are TRBV7-6 and TRBJ2-7; 8 bases line up with TRBD2. The CDR3 consists of 16 residues. Germline values: CDR1 SGHVS, CDR2 FNYEAQ. Trimming took 5 bases from V and 6 from J; bases not matched to a gene: 15. The CDR3 spells CASSITAGDSYGEQYF. CDR3 DNA: TGTGCCAGCAGCATTACAGCGGGAGACAGTTATGGCGAGCAGTACTTC.

This clone was recorded a few times. The chain employs TRBV10-2 and TRBJ2-7; no reliable D call. V was pared by 6 bases and J by 6 bases, with 9 bases between. The CDR3 covers 11 residues. Germline CDR1 WSHSY, CDR2 SAAADI. The CDR3 is CASSTSTEQYF. CDR3 coding DNA: TGCGCCAGCAGCACCTCTACCGAGCAGTACTTC.

The chain carries TRBV28 and TRBJ2-3, with 8 bases matching TRBD1. This CDR3 region has 15 residues. CDR1 is MDHEN and CDR2 is SYDVKM in the germline V gene. After removal of 5 bases from V and 3 bases from J, the junction contained 7 bases not matched to a gene. The CDR3 DNA follows: TGTGCCAGCAGTACATACGGACAGGGAACAGATACGCAGTATTTT. This gives the protein CASSTYGQGTDTQYF.

The V call is TRBV6-1, the J call TRBJ2-1, with D tentatively TRBD2 (5 bases). CDR3 size: 16 residues. The germline CDR1 and CDR2 sequences are MNHNS and SASEGT. V dropped 2 bases and J dropped 8 bases, with 19 bases sitting between them. The CDR3 DNA is TGTGCCAGCAGTGAATTGGGGAGCCCGATCAACCATGAGCAGTTCTTC. It encodes CASSELGSPINHEQFF.

The V gene is TRBV7-9, the J gene TRBJ2-3, with 15 bases fitting TRBD2. Germline V gene data show CDR1 as SEHNR and CDR2 as FQNEAQ (reference sequence). Trimming at V came to 4 bases and at J to 3 bases, leaving 2 bases not matched to a gene. The CDR3 runs 16 residues. The DNA for the CDR3 is TGTGCCAGCAGCTACGGACTAGCGGGAGGGACAGATACGCAGTATTTT. Protein sequence: CASSYGLAGGTDTQYF.

The V call is TRBV14, the J call TRBJ1-2; D not certain. The CDR3 consists of 12 residues. Germline-derived CDR1 and CDR2 are SGHDN and FVKESK. Trimming removed 6 bases at V and 2 bases at J, with 7 bases between. CDR3 loop: CASSPQNYGYTF. CDR3 coding DNA: TGTGCCAGCAGTCCACAGAACTATGGCTACACCTTC.

The gene calls are TRBV9 and TRBJ2-6; a possible D gene is TRBD1 (6 bases). Germline loops: CDR1 SGDLS, CDR2 YYNGEE. V lost 4 bases, J lost 2 bases, and 22 bases lay in between. The CDR3 is 19 residues long. CDR3 sequence: CASSTSTGTPLTGANVLTF. The CDR3 DNA reads TGTGCCAGCAGCACATCAACCGGGACACCGCTTACTGGGGCCAACGTCCTGACTTTC. Full variable domain (missing parts from reference TRBV9 and TRBJ2-6): DSGVTQTPKHLITATGQRVTLRCSPRSGDLSVYWYQQSLDQGLQFLIQYYNGEERAKGNILERFSAQQFPDLHSELNLSSLELGDSALYFCASSTSTGTPLTGANVLTFGAGSRLTVL.

The J gene is TRBJ2-2, the V gene TRBV19; TRBD1 might be the D (6 bases). Trimming removed 5 bases at V and 0 bases at J, with 10 bases between. The CDR3 runs 15 residues. Germline values: CDR1 LNHDA, CDR2 SQIVND (reference sequence). The CDR3 region is CASSPRTANTGELFF. The CDR3 DNA follows: TGTGCCAGTAGTCCACGGACAGCGAACACCGGGGAGCTGTTTTTT.

This chain links TRBV28 with TRBJ1-3, with 10 bases aligning to TRBD1. This CDR3 contains 12 residues. Trimming took 11 bases from V and 7 from J; bases not matched to a gene: 5. Germline V gene lookup returns CDR1 MDHEN and CDR2 SYDVKM. This chain's CDR3 is CAGTGVDNTIYF. In DNA, the CDR3 is TGTGCCGGGACAGGGGTCGATAACACCATATATTTT. The variable domain in full, with the rest retrieved from reference TRBV28 and TRBJ1-3, is DVKVTQSSRYLVKRTGEKVFLECVQDMDHENMFWYRQDPGLGLRLIYFSYDVKMKEKGDIPEGYSVSREKKERFSLILESASTNQTSMYLCAGTGVDNTIYFGEGSWLTVV.

This chain connects TRBV7-6 to TRBJ2-3, with 8 bases fitting TRBD1. Trimming took 5 bases from V and 6 from J; bases not matched to a gene: 7. Per the germline V gene, CDR1 is SGHVS and CDR2 is FNYEAQ. The CDR3 sequence is 14 residues long. CDR3 sequence: CASSLQGAPDTQYF. The CDR3 DNA follows: TGTGCCAGCAGCCTGCAGGGGGCCCCGGATACGCAGTATTTT.